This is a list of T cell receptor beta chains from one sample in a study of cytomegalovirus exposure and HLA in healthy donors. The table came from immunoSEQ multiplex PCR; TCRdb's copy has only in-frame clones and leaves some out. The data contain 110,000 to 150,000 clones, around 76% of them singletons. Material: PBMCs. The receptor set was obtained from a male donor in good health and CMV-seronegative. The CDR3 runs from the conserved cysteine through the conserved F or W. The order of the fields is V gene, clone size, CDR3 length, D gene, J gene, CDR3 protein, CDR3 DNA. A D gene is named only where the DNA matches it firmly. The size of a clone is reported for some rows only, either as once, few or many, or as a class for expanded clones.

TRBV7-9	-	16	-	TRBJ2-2	CASSLGRYRVSGELFF	TGTGCCAGCAGCTTAGGTCGGTACAGAGTGTCCGGGGAGCTGTTTTTT
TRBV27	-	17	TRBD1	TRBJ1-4	CASSLSTGGPREGKLFF	TGTGCCAGCAGTTTAAGCACAGGGGGCCCACGGGAGGGGAAACTGTTTTTT
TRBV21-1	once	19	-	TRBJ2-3	CASSKVVMGTSGGTDTQYF	TGTGCCAGCAGCAAAGTCGTTATGGGGACTAGCGGGGGCACAGATACGCAGTATTTT
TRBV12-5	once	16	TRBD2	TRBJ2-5	CASGLVVREYRETQYF	TGTGCTAGTGGTTTGGTAGTGCGGGAGTATCGGGAGACCCAGTACTTC
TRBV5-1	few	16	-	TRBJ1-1	CASSLGVGGKGTEAFF	TGCGCCAGCAGCTTGGGGGTCGGGGGAAAGGGCACTGAAGCTTTCTTT
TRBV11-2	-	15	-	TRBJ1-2	CASSFNRERYYGYTF	TGTGCCAGCAGCTTTAACAGGGAGCGGTACTATGGCTACACCTTC
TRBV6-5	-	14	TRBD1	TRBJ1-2	CASRSRTGGMGYTF	TGTGCCAGCAGATCCAGGACAGGGGGAATGGGCTACACCTTC
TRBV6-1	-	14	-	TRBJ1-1	CASSGTGRGTEAFF	TGTGCCAGCAGTGGCACAGGGAGAGGCACTGAAGCTTTCTTT
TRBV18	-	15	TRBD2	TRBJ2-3	CASSPNGRAGDTQYF	TGTGCCAGCTCACCAAACGGGAGGGCCGGAGATACGCAGTATTTT
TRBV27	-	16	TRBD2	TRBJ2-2	CASRWISGQDTGELFF	TGTGCCAGCAGGTGGATTAGCGGGCAGGACACCGGGGAGCTGTTTTTT
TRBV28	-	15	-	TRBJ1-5	CASSLTPVSNQPQHF	TGTGCCAGCAGTTTGACACCGGTCAGCAATCAGCCCCAGCATTTT
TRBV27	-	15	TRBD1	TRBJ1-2	CASSLEGATFNGYTF	TGTGCCAGCAGTTTAGAGGGGGCGACGTTCAATGGCTACACCTTC
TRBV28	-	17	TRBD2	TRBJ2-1	CASSYRVGGGPYNEQFF	TGTGCCAGCAGTTACCGCGTCGGCGGGGGACCCTACAATGAGCAGTTCTTC
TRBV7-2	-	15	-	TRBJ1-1	CASSLDASQVTEAFF	TGTGCCAGCAGCTTAGATGCGTCCCAGGTAACTGAAGCTTTCTTT
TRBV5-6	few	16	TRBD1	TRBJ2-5	CASSLRGTGDQETQYF	TGTGCCAGCAGCTTGCGCGGGACAGGGGACCAAGAGACCCAGTACTTC
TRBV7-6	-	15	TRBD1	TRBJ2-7	CASSLGAGGTYEQYF	TGTGCCAGCAGCTTAGGCGCAGGGGGCACCTACGAGCAGTACTTC
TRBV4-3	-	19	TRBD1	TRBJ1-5	CASSQKPGTDQFCNQPQHF	TGCGCCAGCAGCCAAAAACCCGGGACAGATCAGTTTTGCAATCAGCCCCAGCATTTT
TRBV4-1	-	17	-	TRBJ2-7	CASSHHPDQGGSYEQYF	TGCGCCAGCAGCCATCACCCTGACCAGGGAGGCTCCTACGAGCAGTACTTC
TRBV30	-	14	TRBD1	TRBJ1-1	CAWTGTGLNTEAFF	TGTGCCTGGACTGGGACAGGCTTGAACACTGAAGCTTTCTTT
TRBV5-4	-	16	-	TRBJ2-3	CASSSGGPGSTDTQYF	TGTGCCAGCAGCTCAGGGGGGCCAGGGAGCACAGATACGCAGTATTTT
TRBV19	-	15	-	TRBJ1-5	CASSWAESSNQPQHF	TGTGCCAGTAGTTGGGCAGAGAGTAGCAATCAGCCCCAGCATTTT
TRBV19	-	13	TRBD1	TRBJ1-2	CASSQTGGYGYTF	TGTGCCAGTAGTCAGACAGGGGGCTATGGCTACACCTTC
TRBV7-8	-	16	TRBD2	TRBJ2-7	CASSFYGRVVSYEQYF	TGTGCCAGCAGCTTTTACGGGAGGGTGGTAAGCTACGAGCAGTACTTC
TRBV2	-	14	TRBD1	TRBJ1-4	CASSYRQGDEKLFF	TGTGCCAGCAGTTACCGACAGGGGGATGAAAAACTGTTTTTT
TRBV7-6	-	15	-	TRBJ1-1	CASSLAEGEGTEAFF	TGTGCCAGCAGCTTAGCGGAGGGGGAGGGCACTGAAGCTTTCTTT
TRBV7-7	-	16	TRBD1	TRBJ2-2	CASSLGGTGHTGELFF	TGTGCTAGCAGCTTAGGGGGGACAGGACACACCGGGGAGCTGTTTTTT
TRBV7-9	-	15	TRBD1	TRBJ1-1	CASSLAGTGGTEAFF	TGTGCCAGCAGCTTAGCCGGGACAGGGGGCACTGAAGCTTTCTTT
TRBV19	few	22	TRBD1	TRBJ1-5	CASSMTSARPGQGLYSNQPQHF	TGTGCCAGTAGTATGACCTCTGCGCGACCGGGACAGGGGCTCTATAGCAATCAGCCCCAGCATTTT
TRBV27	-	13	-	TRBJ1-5	CASGDGRNQPQHF	TGTGCCTCGGGGGACGGTCGCAATCAGCCCCAGCATTTT
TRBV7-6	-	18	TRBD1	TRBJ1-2	CASSLAPSIGQAGYGYTF	TGTGCCAGCAGCTTAGCGCCAAGCATCGGACAGGCGGGCTATGGCTACACCTTC
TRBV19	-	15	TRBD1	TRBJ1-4	CASSNRDRANEKLFF	TGTGCCAGTAGTAACAGGGACAGAGCTAATGAAAAACTGTTTTTT
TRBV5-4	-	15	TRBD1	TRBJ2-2	CASSLGDRDTGELFF	TGTGCCAGCAGCTTGGGGGACAGGGACACCGGGGAGCTGTTTTTT
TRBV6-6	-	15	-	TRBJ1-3	CASSYAGHSGNTIYF	TGTGCCAGCAGTTACGCTGGGCACTCTGGAAACACCATATATTTT
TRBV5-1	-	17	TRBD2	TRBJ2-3	CASSLVGLAGGTDTQYF	TGCGCCAGCAGCTTGGTAGGGCTAGCGGGAGGCACAGATACGCAGTATTTT
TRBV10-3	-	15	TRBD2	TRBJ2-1	CAISESAGGPDEQFF	TGTGCCATCAGTGAGTCGGCGGGAGGGCCCGATGAGCAGTTCTTC
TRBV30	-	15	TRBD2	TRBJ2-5	CAWSVGLAYKETQYF	TGTGCCTGGAGTGTAGGACTAGCGTATAAAGAGACCCAGTACTTC
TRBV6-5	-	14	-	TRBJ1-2	CASTNPGGSYGYTF	TGTGCCAGCACTAACCCGGGGGGCAGCTATGGCTACACCTTC
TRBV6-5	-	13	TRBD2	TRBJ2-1	CASRAGGNYEQFF	TGTGCCAGCAGGGCGGGGGGCAACTATGAGCAGTTCTTC
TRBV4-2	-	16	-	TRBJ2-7	CASSQQTSLSSYEQYF	TGTGCCAGCAGCCAGCAGACTAGTCTAAGCTCCTACGAGCAGTACTTC
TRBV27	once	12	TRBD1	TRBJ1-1	CATSDRYTEAFF	TGTGCCACTTCGGACAGGTACACTGAAGCTTTCTTT
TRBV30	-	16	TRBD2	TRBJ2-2	CAWRLLAGGHTGELFF	TGTGCCTGGAGACTGTTAGCGGGAGGTCACACCGGGGAGCTGTTTTTT
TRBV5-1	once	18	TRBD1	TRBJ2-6	CASSSSGTGRTGANVLTF	TGCGCCAGCAGCTCCTCCGGGACAGGTCGTACTGGGGCCAACGTCCTGACTTTC
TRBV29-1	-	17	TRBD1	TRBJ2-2	CSVTLDRGLWNTGELFF	TGCAGCGTCACTCTGGACAGGGGGCTCTGGAACACCGGGGAGCTGTTTTTT
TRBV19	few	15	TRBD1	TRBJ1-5	CASTDRGLSNQPQHF	TGTGCCAGTACGGACAGGGGATTAAGCAATCAGCCCCAGCATTTT
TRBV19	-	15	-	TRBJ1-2	CASSIRDTLPLGYTF	TGTGCCAGTAGTATCCGGGACACGTTGCCCCTTGGCTACACCTTC
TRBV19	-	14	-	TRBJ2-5	CASTKNTDQETQYF	TGTGCCAGTACCAAAAATACGGACCAAGAGACCCAGTACTTC
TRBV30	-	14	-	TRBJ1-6	CAWSVGGFNSPLHF	TGTGCCTGGAGTGTCGGAGGGTTTAATTCACCCCTCCACTTT
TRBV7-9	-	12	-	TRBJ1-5	CASRQGGQPQHF	TGTGCCAGCAGGCAGGGAGGGCAGCCCCAGCATTTT
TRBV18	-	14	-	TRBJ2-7	CASSPGQGSYGQYF	TGTGCCAGCTCACCAGGTCAGGGGAGCTACGGGCAGTACTTC
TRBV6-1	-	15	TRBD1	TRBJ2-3	CASSEGAGGEDTQYF	TGTGCCAGCAGTGAAGGAGCAGGGGGCGAAGATACGCAGTATTTT
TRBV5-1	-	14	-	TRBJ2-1	CASSLVNRVNEQFF	TGCGCCAGCAGCTTGGTCAACAGGGTGAATGAGCAGTTCTTC
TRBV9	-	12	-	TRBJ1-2	CASRGADYGYTF	TGTGCCAGCAGGGGGGCGGACTATGGCTACACCTTC
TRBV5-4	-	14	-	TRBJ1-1	CASSLAREPTEAFF	TGTGCCAGCAGCTTGGCCCGGGAACCGACTGAAGCTTTCTTT
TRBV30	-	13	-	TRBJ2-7	CAPRPRVGSEQYF	TGTGCCCCTCGGCCCCGGGTCGGCTCCGAGCAGTACTTC
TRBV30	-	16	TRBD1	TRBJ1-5	CAWSVRTGFYTQPQHF	TGTGCCTGGAGTGTACGGACAGGTTTCTATACTCAGCCCCAGCATTTT
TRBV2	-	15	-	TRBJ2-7	CASSVTGRPVYEQYF	TGTGCCAGCAGTGTGACAGGACGCCCCGTCTACGAGCAGTACTTC
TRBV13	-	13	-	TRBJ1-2	CASSLGHNYGYTF	TGTGCCAGCAGCCTGGGACACAACTATGGCTACACCTTC
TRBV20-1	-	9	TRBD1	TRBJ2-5	CSAGGRGHF	TGCAGTGCAGGGGGCAGGGGACACTTC
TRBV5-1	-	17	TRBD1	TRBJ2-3	CASSATGQGALTDTQYF	TGCGCCAGCAGCGCAACAGGACAGGGGGCGCTTACAGATACGCAGTATTTT
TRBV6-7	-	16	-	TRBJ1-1	CASSYRGDPLNTEAFF	TGTGCCAGCAGTTACCGGGGGGACCCATTGAACACTGAAGCTTTCTTT